Listed here are 26 T cell receptor beta chains from one sample, sequenced in a study of cytomegalovirus exposure and HLA in healthy donors. Primers: 60 Vbeta forward and 13 Jbeta reverse. Sequenced by immunoSEQ multiplex PCR; TCRdb stores in-frame clones only, minus some. The sample holds tens of thousands of clones. Sequencing was performed on PBMCs. These receptors were taken from a man between 50 and 59 years old in good health and CMV-seropositive.

The J gene is TRBJ2-3, the V gene TRBV4-3; 8 positions match TRBD1. Germline trimming cut 3 bases from V and 3 bases from J; bases unmatched to any gene: 5. This CDR3 comprises 15 residues. Germline CDR1 is LGHNA and CDR2 is YSLEER. The CDR3 DNA follows: TGCGCCAGCAGCCACCAGGGGGCTGCGACAGATACGCAGTATTTT. It is translated as CASSHQGAATDTQYF.

The genes are TRBV18 and TRBJ2-2; perhaps TRBD1 as D (6 bases). The V and J ends lost 7 bases and 4 bases respectively, with 13 bases between them. The germline gives CDR1 KGHSH, CDR2 LQKENI. The CDR3 length is 14 residues. For the CDR3, the DNA is TGTGCCAGCTGTGACAGGTTTGGCACCGGGGAGCTGTTTTTT. Amino acids: CASCDRFGTGELFF.

The rearrangement joins TRBV28 to TRBJ1-2; 11 bases line up with TRBD1. The CDR3 is 16 residues long. Germline lookup yields CDR1 MDHEN and CDR2 SYDVKM. The V gene end was trimmed by 5 bases and the J gene end by 5 bases; junction bases not matched to a gene: 10. The CDR3 protein is CASSKGGTGGYYGYTF. CDR3 DNA: TGTGCCAGCAGTAAGGGGGGGACAGGGGGATATTATGGCTACACCTTC.

The chain uses TRBV27 and TRBJ2-7; 10 bases line up with TRBD1. Germline lookup yields CDR1 MNHEY and CDR2 SMNVEV (reference sequence). J lost 5 bases, V lost 3 bases, and 4 bases had no gene match. CDR3 length: 14 amino acids. The chain's CDR3 is CASSFGTGVHEQYF. DNA for the CDR3: TGTGCCAGCAGTTTTGGGACAGGGGTCCACGAGCAGTACTTC.

CDR3 sequence: CASSIQGPLGEQFF. The CDR3 DNA is TGTGCCAGTAGTATACAGGGCCCGTTGGGTGAGCAGTTCTTC. The chain is built from TRBV19 and TRBJ2-1; the D gene is possibly TRBD1 (5 bases). The CDR3 is 14 residues long. The V end was cut by 2 bases, the J end by 9 bases, with 14 bases between. Germline V lookup: CDR1 LNHDA, CDR2 SQIVND (reference sequence). The full variable domain, with the rest looked up from reference TRBV19 and TRBJ2-1, is DGGITQSPKYLFRKEGQNVTLSCEQNLNHDAMYWYRQDPGQGLRLIYYSQIVNDFQKGDIAEGYSVSREKKESFPLTVTSAQKNPTAFYLCASSIQGPLGEQFFGPGTRLTVL.

CDR3 region: CASTVTGTDTQYF. The CDR3, as DNA: TGTGCCAGCACGGTTACGGGCACAGATACGCAGTATTTT. The chain couples TRBV6-5 to TRBJ2-3; D not resolved. Between the trimmed V and J ends, which lost 7 bases and 1 base, there was a span of 9 bases. Germline values: CDR1 MNHEY, CDR2 SVGAGI. This CDR3 comprises 13 residues.

The DNA of the CDR3 is TGTGCCAGCAGCTTTAGCGGGACTTACAATGAGCAGTTCTTC. Protein product: CASSFSGTYNEQFF. The chain carries TRBV9 and TRBJ2-1, with TRBD2 matching over 8 bases. This CDR3 has 14 amino acids. V lost 4 bases to trimming and J lost 4 bases; unmatched junction nucleotides: 4. The V gene's germline CDR1 is SGDLS and CDR2 YYNGEE.

In nucleotides, the CDR3 is TGTGCCAGCAGTCCCAGGGCTAGCAATCAGCCCCAGCATTTT. Its translation: CASSPRASNQPQHF. The chain carries TRBV6-5 and TRBJ1-5, with D maybe TRBD1 (5 bases). The V end lost 5 bases, the J end lost 0 bases, and 8 bases lay between the germline ends. Germline V CDR1 and CDR2: MNHEY, SVGAGI. CDR3 length equals 14 residues.

The chain joins TRBV27 to TRBJ2-1, with 11 bases fitting TRBD2. The CDR3 consists of 15 residues. Germline CDR1 is MNHEY and CDR2 is SMNVEV (reference sequence). The J segment lost 5 bases and the V segment lost 4 bases, leaving 4 bases of the junction unmatched. The CDR3 region has the DNA TGTGCCAGCAGTTCCGGGACTAGCGGCCACAATGAGCAGTTCTTC. Its translation: CASSSGTSGHNEQFF.

This chain uses TRBV18 with TRBJ1-5; no definite D call. Per germline, CDR1 KGHSH and CDR2 LQKENI. This CDR3 contains 14 residues. V was clipped by 3 bases and J by 7 bases, with 13 bases between them. The chain's CDR3 is CASSPEGVNQPQHF. CDR3 in DNA: TGTGCCAGCTCACCTGAGGGCGTTAACCAGCCCCAGCATTTT.

The chain couples TRBV6-6 to TRBJ1-1; D gene unclear. CDR3 length: 13 amino acids. The germline V gene has CDR1 MNHNY and CDR2 SVGAGI (reference sequence). The ends were cut back, 4 bases at V and 7 bases at J, with 13 bases in the middle. The CDR3 DNA is TGTGCCAGCAGTTTCGGTGCAGGCCATGAAGCTTTCTTT. Its translation is CASSFGAGHEAFF.

This chain connects TRBV4-3 to TRBJ2-7, with 8 bases fitting TRBD1. Per germline, CDR1 LGHNA and CDR2 YSLEER. The CDR3 has 15 residues. The junction had 5 bases not matched to a gene; V was cut back by 0 bases and J by 4 bases. CDR3 in DNA: TGCGCCAGCAGCCAAGATTCCCGGACAGGGTACGAGCAGTACTTC. Its protein is CASSQDSRTGYEQYF.

V and J are TRBV7-2 and TRBJ1-5, with 9 bases fitting TRBD1. Losses at the gene ends were 5 bases for V and 5 bases for J; bases not matched to a gene: 4. This CDR3 has 14 amino acids. Germline CDR1 and CDR2: SGHTA and FQGNSA. The CDR3 DNA follows: TGTGCCAGCAGCCTTCGACAGGGGGATCAGCCCCAGCATTTT. It translates to CASSLRQGDQPQHF.

The chain is built from TRBV11-2 and TRBJ1-5; 8 bases agree with TRBD1. CDR3 length: 15 amino acids. Germline CDR1 reads SGHAT; CDR2 reads FQNNGV. Trimming took 5 bases from V and 4 from J; bases not matched to a gene: 7. CDR3 nucleotides: TGTGCCAGCAGCATCGGGACAGGTTTGAATCAGCCCCAGCATTTT. Encoded protein: CASSIGTGLNQPQHF.

The chain uses TRBV5-1 and TRBJ1-5; D may be TRBD1 (5 bases). V was shortened by 4 bases and J by 3 bases, with 14 bases between the two germline ends. The CDR3 consists of 15 residues. Germline CDR1 and CDR2: SGHRS and YFSETQ. The CDR3: CASSQEAGNNQPQHF. DNA for the CDR3: TGCGCCAGCAGCCAAGAGGCAGGGAACAATCAGCCCCAGCATTTT.

The chain uses TRBV5-4 and TRBJ2-5; TRBD1 matches 8 bases. The CDR3 spans 14 residues. Unmatched junction bases numbered 7, after V lost 4 bases and J lost 5 bases. CDR1 and CDR2 from the germline V gene are SGHNT and YYREEE (reference sequence). The CDR3 region is CASSPGGAGETQYF. The CDR3 bases are TGTGCCAGCAGCCCAGGGGGCGCCGGGGAGACCCAGTACTTC.

The V gene is TRBV4-3, the J gene TRBJ2-4; D may be TRBD1 (6 bases). The CDR3 covers 13 residues. The ends were cut back, 3 bases at V and 8 bases at J, with 11 bases in the middle. Per the germline V gene, CDR1 is LGHNA and CDR2 is YSLEER. The CDR3 region is CASSQPGVDIQYF. CDR3 nucleotide sequence: TGCGCCAGCAGCCAGCCAGGGGTGGACATTCAGTACTTC.

V is TRBV9 and J is TRBJ2-1; D perhaps matches TRBD2 (6 bases). CDR3 length equals 16 residues. The V and J ends lost 4 bases and 0 bases respectively, with 14 bases between them. Germline CDR1 is SGDLS and CDR2 is YYNGEE. The CDR3 loop is CASSSHSGSSYNEQFF. In DNA, the CDR3 is TGTGCCAGCAGCTCTCATAGCGGAAGCTCCTACAATGAGCAGTTCTTC.

The chain couples TRBV18 to TRBJ1-1; maybe TRBD1 (6 bases). Deletions cut 5 bases from V and 5 bases from J, with 9 bases between. The CDR3 has 12 amino acids. CDR1 KGHSH and CDR2 LQKENI come from the germline V gene. Written as DNA, the CDR3 is TGTGCCAGCTCAGCAGGGGAGACTGAAGCTTTCTTT. Translation: CASSAGETEAFF. The whole variable domain, filled in from reference TRBV18 and TRBJ1-1, reads NAGVMQNPRHLVRRRGQEARLRCSPMKGHSHVYWYRQLPEEGLKFMVYLQKENIIDESGMPKERFSAEFPKEGPSILRIQQVVRGDSAAYFCASSAGETEAFFGQGTRLTVV.

This chain uses TRBV7-2 with TRBJ2-5; 9 nucleotides agree with TRBD2. V shed 2 bases, J shed 3 bases, and the junction held 4 bases outside the gene matches. The CDR3 runs 15 residues. Germline V gene data show CDR1 as SGHTA and CDR2 as FQGNSA. The CDR3 DNA reads as TGTGCCAGCAGCTTACCAGCGGGAGGAGAAGAGACCCAGTACTTC. It encodes CASSLPAGGEETQYF. Together with reference TRBV7-2 and TRBJ2-5, the CDR3 gives the full variable domain: GAGVSQSPSNKVTEKGKDVELRCDPISGHTALYWYRQSLGQGLEFLIYFQGNSAPDKSGLPSDRFSAERTGGSVSTLTIQRTQQEDSAVYLCASSLPAGGEETQYFGPGTRLLVL.

This chain uses TRBV18 with TRBJ1-1, with D tentatively TRBD1 (5 bases). The CDR3 has 15 residues. CDR1 and CDR2 (germline): KGHSH, LQKENI. The germline V and J ends were trimmed by 3 bases and 1 base, with 12 bases remaining between them. CDR3 protein: CASSPSAGPNTEAFF. In DNA, the CDR3 is TGTGCCAGCTCACCCTCGGCGGGGCCGAACACTGAAGCTTTCTTT.

This rearrangement joins TRBV18 to TRBJ1-2; possible D gene TRBD1, 5 bases. This CDR3 has 14 amino acids. Germline-derived CDR1 and CDR2 are KGHSH and LQKENI. V lost 3 bases to trimming and J lost 4 bases, with 12 bases between them. This CDR3 reads CASSPGTGSYGYTF. For the CDR3, the DNA is TGTGCCAGCTCACCGGGAACAGGATCCTATGGCTACACCTTC.

The chain carries TRBV28 and TRBJ2-1; TRBD2 matches at 11 bases. The CDR3 spans 17 residues. CDR1 is MDHEN and CDR2 is SYDVKM in the germline V gene. The J segment lost 2 bases and the V segment lost 6 bases, leaving 9 bases of the junction unmatched. The CDR3 here is CASRDNSGRAAYNEQFF. CDR3 in DNA: TGTGCCAGCAGAGATAATAGCGGGAGGGCCGCCTACAATGAGCAGTTCTTC.

The chain recombines TRBV30 with TRBJ2-7, with TRBD2 identical over 8 bases. The V gene end was trimmed by 3 bases and the J gene end by 6 bases; junction bases not matched to a gene: 10. The CDR3 has 14 amino acids. Germline lookup yields CDR1 GTSNPN and CDR2 SVGIG (reference sequence). The CDR3 nucleotides read TGTGCCTGGAGCCCCAAGGGACTAGTGAGCGAGCAGTACTTC. Protein sequence: CAWSPKGLVSEQYF.

V is TRBV9 and J is TRBJ2-3; 7 bases agree with TRBD2. With 3 bases clipped from V and 6 bases from J, the junction kept 10 bases outside the gene matches. There are 15 residues in the CDR3. Germline V gene sequence: CDR1 SGDLS, CDR2 YYNGEE. The CDR3 loop reads CASSATRGSSDTQYF. CDR3 sequence (DNA): TGTGCCAGCAGCGCTACCCGCGGGAGTTCTGATACGCAGTATTTT. Based on the CDR3 plus reference TRBV9 and TRBJ2-3, the full variable domain is DSGVTQTPKHLITATGQRVTLRCSPRSGDLSVYWYQQSLDQGLQFLIQYYNGEERAKGNILERFSAQQFPDLHSELNLSSLELGDSALYFCASSATRGSSDTQYFGPGTRLTVL.

J is TRBJ2-5 and V is TRBV19, with 7 bases fitting TRBD2. Germline CDR1 reads LNHDA; CDR2 reads SQIVND (reference sequence). The CDR3 totals 14 residues. With 3 bases clipped from V and 4 bases from J, the junction kept 5 bases outside the gene matches. The CDR3 sequence is CASSIFGRGETQYF. DNA for the CDR3: TGTGCCAGTAGTATTTTTGGGAGGGGAGAGACCCAGTACTTC.